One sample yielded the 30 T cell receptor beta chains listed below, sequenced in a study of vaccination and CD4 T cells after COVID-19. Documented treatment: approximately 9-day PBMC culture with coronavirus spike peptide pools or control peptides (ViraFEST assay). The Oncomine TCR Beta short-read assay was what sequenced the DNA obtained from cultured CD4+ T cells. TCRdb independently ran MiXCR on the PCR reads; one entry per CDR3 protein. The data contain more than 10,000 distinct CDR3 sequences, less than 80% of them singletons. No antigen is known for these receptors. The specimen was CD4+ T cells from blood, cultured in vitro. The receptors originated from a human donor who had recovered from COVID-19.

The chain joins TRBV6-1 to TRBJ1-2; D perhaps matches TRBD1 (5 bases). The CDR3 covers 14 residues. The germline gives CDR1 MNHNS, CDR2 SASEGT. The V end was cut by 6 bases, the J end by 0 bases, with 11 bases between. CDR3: CASRRDGANYGYTF. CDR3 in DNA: TGTGCCAGCAGAAGGGACGGAGCTAACTATGGCTACACCTTC.

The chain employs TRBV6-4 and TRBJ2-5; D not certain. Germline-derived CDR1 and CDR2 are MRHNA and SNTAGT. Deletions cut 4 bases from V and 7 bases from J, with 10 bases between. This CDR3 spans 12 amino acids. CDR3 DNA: TGTGCCAGCAGTGGGCCGTTTGGGACCCAGTACTTC. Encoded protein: CASSGPFGTQYF.

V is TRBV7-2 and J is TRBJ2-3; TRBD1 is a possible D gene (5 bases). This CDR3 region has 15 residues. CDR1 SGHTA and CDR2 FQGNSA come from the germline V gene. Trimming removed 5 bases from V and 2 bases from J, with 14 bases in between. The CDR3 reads CASSPRGGATDTQYF. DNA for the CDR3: TGTGCCAGCAGCCCAAGGGGTGGAGCCACAGATACGCAGTATTTT.

This CDR3 is CSATGRGSFYEQYF. The CDR3 DNA is TGCAGTGCTACGGGACGGGGTTCATTCTACGAGCAGTACTTC. The chain recombines TRBV20-1 with TRBJ2-7; D assignment may be TRBD1 or TRBD2 (5 bases each). The V and J ends lost 4 bases and 3 bases respectively, with 16 bases between them. This CDR3 is built from 14 residues. Germline V gene sequence: CDR1 DFQATT, CDR2 SNEGSKA (reference sequence).

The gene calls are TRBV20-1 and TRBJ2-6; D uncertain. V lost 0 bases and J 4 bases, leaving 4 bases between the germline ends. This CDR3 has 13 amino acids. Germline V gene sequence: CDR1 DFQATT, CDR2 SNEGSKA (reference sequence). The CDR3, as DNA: TGCAGTGCTAGAGATCTCGGGGCCAACGTCCTGACTTTC. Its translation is CSARDLGANVLTF.

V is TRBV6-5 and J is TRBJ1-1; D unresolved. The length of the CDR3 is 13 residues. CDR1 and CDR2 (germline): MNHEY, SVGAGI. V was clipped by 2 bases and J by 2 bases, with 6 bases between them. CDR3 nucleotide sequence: TGTGCCAGCAGTTACAAACCAAACACTGAAGCTTTCTTT. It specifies CASSYKPNTEAFF.

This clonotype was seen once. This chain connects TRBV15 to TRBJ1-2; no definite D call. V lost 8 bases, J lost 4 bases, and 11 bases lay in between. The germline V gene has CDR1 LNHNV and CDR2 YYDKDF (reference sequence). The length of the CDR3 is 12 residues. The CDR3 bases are TGTGCCACCCGCAAGACTGGCTATGGCTACACCTTC. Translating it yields CATRKTGYGYTF.

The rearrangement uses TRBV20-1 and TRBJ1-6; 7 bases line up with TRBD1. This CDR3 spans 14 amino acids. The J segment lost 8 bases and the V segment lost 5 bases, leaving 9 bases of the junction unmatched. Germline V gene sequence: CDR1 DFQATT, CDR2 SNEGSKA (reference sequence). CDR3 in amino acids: CSASQQGRYSPLHF. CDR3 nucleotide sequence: TGCAGTGCTTCACAACAGGGGAGGTATTCACCCCTCCACTTT.

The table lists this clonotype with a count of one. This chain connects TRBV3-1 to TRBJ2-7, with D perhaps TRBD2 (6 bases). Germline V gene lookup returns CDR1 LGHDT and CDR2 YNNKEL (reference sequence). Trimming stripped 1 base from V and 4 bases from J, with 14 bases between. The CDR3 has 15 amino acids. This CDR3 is CASSQGPGGFYEQYF. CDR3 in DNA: TGTGCCAGCAGCCAAGGGCCTGGGGGGTTTTACGAGCAGTACTTC.

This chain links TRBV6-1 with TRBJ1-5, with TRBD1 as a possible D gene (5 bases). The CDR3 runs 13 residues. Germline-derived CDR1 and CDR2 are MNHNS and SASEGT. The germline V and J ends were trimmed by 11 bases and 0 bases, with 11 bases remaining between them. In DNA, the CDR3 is TGTGCCGCGGGGCAGCATAGCAATCAGCCCCAGCATTTT. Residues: CAAGQHSNQPQHF.

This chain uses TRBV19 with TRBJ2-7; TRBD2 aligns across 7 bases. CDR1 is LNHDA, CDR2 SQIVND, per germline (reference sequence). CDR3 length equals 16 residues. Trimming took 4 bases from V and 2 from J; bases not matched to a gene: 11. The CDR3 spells CASSTRPSGPTYEQYF. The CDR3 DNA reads TGTGCCAGTAGTACCCGCCCTAGCGGACCAACCTACGAGCAGTACTTC. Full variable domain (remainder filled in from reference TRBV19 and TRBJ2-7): DGGITQSPKYLFRKEGQNVTLSCEQNLNHDAMYWYRQDPGQGLRLIYYSQIVNDFQKGDIAEGYSVSREKKESFPLTVTSAQKNPTAFYLCASSTRPSGPTYEQYFGPGTRLTVT.

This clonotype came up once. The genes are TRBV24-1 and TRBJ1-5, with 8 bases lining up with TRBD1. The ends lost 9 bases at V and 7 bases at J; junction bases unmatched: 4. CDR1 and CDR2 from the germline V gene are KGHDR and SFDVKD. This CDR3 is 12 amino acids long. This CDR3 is CATGQGDQPQHF. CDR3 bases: TGTGCCACCGGACAGGGTGACCAGCCCCAGCATTTT.

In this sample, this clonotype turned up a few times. CDR3 sequence: CASSRDSPLLPFF. DNA for the CDR3: TGTGCCAGCAGCCGGGACAGCCCTCTCCTTCCTTTCTTT. The rearrangement joins TRBV7-2 to TRBJ1-1; 7 nucleotides agree with TRBD1. The CDR3 length is 13 residues. From germline, CDR1 is SGHTA and CDR2 FQGNSA. V gave up 5 bases and J gave up 12 bases; unmatched junction bases: 12. Drawing the rest from reference TRBV7-2 and TRBJ1-1, the complete variable domain is GAGVSQSPSNKVTEKGKDVELRCDPISGHTALYWYRQSLGQGLEFLIYFQGNSAPDKSGLPSDRFSAERTGGSVSTLTIQRTQQEDSAVYLCASSRDSPLLPFFGQGTRLTVV.

This CDR3 reads CASSPLGGLRNIQYF. In DNA form, the CDR3 reads TGTGCCAGCAGTCCATTGGGGGGCCTTAGGAACATTCAGTACTTC. The chain carries TRBV28 and TRBJ2-4; possibly TRBD1 or TRBD2 for D (6 bases each). Trimming shortened V by 5 bases and J by 7 bases, and 18 bases separated the two germline ends. Germline assignment: CDR1 MDHEN and CDR2 SYDVKM. CDR3 length equals 15 residues.

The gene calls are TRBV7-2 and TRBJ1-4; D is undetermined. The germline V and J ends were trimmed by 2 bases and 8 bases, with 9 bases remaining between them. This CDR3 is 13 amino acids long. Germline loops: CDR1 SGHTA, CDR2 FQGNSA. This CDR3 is CASSLWTGEKLFF. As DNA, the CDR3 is TGTGCCAGCAGCTTATGGACTGGCGAAAAACTGTTTTTT.

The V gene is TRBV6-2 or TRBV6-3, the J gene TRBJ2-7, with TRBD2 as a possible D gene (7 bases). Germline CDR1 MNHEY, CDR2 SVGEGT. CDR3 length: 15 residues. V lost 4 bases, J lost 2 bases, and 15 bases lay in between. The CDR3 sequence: CASSSSGGGTYEQYF. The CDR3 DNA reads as TGTGCCAGCAGTTCCTCGGGGGGCGGAACCTACGAGCAGTACTTC.

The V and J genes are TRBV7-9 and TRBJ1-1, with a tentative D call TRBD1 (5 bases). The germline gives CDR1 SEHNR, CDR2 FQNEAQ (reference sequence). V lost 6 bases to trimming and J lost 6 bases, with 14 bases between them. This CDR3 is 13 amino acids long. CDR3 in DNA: TGTGCCAGCAGGTCACAGGAGAGCCCTGAAGCTTTCTTT. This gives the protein CASRSQESPEAFF.

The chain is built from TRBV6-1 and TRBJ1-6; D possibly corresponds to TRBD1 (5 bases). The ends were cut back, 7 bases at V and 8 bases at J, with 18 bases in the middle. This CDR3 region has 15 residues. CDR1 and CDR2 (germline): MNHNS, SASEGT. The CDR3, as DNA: TGTGCCAGCATCGGCCAGGGCCCAAGAGATTCACCCCTCCACTTT. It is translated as CASIGQGPRDSPLHF.

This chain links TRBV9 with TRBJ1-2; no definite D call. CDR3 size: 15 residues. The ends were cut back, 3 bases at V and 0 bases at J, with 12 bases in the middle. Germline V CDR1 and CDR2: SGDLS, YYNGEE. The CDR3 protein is CASSEPSQANYGYTF. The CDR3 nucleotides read TGTGCCAGCAGCGAACCTTCACAAGCTAACTATGGCTACACCTTC.

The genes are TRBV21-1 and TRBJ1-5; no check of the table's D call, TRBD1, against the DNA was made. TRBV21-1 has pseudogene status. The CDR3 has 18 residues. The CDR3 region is CASSKWNRGIYSNQPQHF. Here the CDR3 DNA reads TGTGCCAGCAGCAAATGGAACAGGGGCATCTATAGCAATCAGCCCCAGCATTTT.

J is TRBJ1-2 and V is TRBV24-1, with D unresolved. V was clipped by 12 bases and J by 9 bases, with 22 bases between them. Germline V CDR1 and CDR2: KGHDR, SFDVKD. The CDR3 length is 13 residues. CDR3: CAPEPRTYGSYTF. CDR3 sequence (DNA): TGTGCCCCCGAGCCCCGTACCTATGGCAGCTACACCTTC.

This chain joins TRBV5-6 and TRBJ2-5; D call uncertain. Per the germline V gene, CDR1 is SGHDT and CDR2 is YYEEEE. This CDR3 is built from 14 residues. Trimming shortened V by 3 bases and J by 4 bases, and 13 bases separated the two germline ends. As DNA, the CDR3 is TGTGCCAGCAGCTCTATTTGGGCAGGAGAGACCCAGTACTTC. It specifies CASSSIWAGETQYF.

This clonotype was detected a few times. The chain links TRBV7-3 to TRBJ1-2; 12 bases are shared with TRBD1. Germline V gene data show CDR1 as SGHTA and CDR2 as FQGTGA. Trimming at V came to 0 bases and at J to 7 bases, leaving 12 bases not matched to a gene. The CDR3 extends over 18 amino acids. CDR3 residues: CASSLTNLGTGGVGGYTF. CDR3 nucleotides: TGTGCCAGCAGCTTAACTAACCTCGGGACAGGGGGCGTCGGTGGCTACACCTTC. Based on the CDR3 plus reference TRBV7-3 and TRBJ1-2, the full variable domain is GAGVSQTPSNKVTEKGKYVELRCDPISGHTALYWYRQSLGQGPEFLIYFQGTGAADDSGLPNDRFFAVRPEGSVSTLKIQRTERGDSAVYLCASSLTNLGTGGVGGYTFGSGTRLTVV.

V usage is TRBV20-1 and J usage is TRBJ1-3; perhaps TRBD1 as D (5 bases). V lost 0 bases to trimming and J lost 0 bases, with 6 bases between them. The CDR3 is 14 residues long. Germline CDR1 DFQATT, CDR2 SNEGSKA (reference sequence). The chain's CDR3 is CSAREGGSGNTIYF. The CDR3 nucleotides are TGCAGTGCTAGAGAGGGGGGCTCTGGAAACACCATATATTTT.

CDR3 bases: TGTGCCAGCAGAACGAGGGGCCAGGGGGCGACGAATAACTATGGCTACACCTTC. The encoded protein is CASRTRGQGATNNYGYTF. The chain combines TRBV11-2 with TRBJ1-2, with 8 bases aligning to TRBD1. This CDR3 spans 18 amino acids. In germline, CDR1 is SGHAT, CDR2 FQNNGV. V gave up 6 bases and J gave up 1 base; unmatched junction bases: 16.

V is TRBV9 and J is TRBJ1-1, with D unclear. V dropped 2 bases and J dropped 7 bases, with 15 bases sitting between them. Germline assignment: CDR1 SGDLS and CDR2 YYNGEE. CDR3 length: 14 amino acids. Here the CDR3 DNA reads TGTGCCAGCAGCGTGAGCCCCGACCAATATGAAGCTTTCTTT. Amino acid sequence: CASSVSPDQYEAFF.

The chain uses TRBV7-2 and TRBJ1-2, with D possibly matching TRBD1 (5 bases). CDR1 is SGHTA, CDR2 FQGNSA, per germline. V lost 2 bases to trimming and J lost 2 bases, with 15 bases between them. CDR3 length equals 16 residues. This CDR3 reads CASSLSPGGGNYGYTF. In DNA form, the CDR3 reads TGTGCCAGCAGCTTATCCCCCGGCGGGGGGAACTATGGCTACACCTTC. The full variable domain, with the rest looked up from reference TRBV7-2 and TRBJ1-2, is GAGVSQSPSNKVTEKGKDVELRCDPISGHTALYWYRQSLGQGLEFLIYFQGNSAPDKSGLPSDRFSAERTGGSVSTLTIQRTQQEDSAVYLCASSLSPGGGNYGYTFGSGTRLTVV.

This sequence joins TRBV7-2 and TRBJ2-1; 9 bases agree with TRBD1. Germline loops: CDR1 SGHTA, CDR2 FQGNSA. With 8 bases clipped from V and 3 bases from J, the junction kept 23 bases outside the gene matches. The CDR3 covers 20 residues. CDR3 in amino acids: CASSSGPPLGGTGLYNEQFF. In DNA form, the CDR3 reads TGTGCCAGCTCCTCCGGCCCCCCGCTTGGGGGGACAGGGCTCTACAATGAGCAGTTCTTC.

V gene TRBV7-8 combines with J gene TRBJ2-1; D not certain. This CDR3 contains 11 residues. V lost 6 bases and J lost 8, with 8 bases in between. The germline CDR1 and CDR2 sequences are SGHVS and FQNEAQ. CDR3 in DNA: TGTGCCAGCAGAGGCCGGGATGAGCAGTTCTTC. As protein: CASRGRDEQFF.

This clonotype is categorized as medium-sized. As DNA, the CDR3 is TGTGCCAGCAGCTTATCCCAGTCGACAGGGTCAGATACGCAGTATTTT. Its protein is CASSLSQSTGSDTQYF. V usage is TRBV7-2 and J usage is TRBJ2-3; 7 bases fit TRBD1. The V and J ends lost 2 bases and 4 bases, in that order; junction bases with no gene match: 9. From germline, CDR1 is SGHTA and CDR2 FQGNSA. The CDR3 is 16 residues long.